This TCR beta chain is drawn from a study of T cells in severe cutaneous drug reactions. The overall study: A European registry, Taiwan and Thailand supplied patients during 2011 to 2018.

Points from the study as a whole: TRBV12-4 use rose strongly in carbamazepine-induced Stevens-Johnson syndrome or toxic epidermal necrolysis, averaging around 30% in blister cells and 4% to 5.5% in PBMC.

The CDR3 loop spans 14 amino acids. CDR1 is SNHLY, CDR2 FYNNEI, per germline. This clonotype is deemed medium-sized by its frequency. The antigen remains undetermined. Bulk and single-cell libraries used iRepertoire multiplex PCR with TCR subtype-specific primers. Input for bulk TCR libraries: roughly 90-550 ng RNA per sample. From its re-call of the multiplex PCR reads, TCRdb lists each CDR3 protein once, without DNA. The table lists around 1,200 distinct CDR3 sequences. Carbamazepine had induced Stevens-Johnson syndrome or toxic epidermal necrolysis in the sequenced donors. Peripheral blood was from CBZ-SJS/TEN patients: a few Han Chinese, 6 or 7 European.

This chain connects TRBV2 to TRBJ2-5; there is no DNA to check the TCRdb D call of TRBD1. The origin of this receptor is a human donor with a severe cutaneous adverse drug reaction. Sequenced: PBMCs. The CDR3 spells CASSTDSGGETQYF.